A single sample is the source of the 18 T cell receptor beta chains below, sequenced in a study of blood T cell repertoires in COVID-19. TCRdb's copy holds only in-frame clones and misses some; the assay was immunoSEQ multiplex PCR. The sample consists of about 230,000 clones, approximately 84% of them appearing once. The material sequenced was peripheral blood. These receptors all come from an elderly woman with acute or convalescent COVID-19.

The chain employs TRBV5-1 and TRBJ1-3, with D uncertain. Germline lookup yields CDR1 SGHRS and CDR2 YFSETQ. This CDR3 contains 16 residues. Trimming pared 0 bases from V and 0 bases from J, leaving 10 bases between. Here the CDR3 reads CASSLAGSTSGNTIYF. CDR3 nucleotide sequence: TGCGCCAGCAGCTTGGCCGGGTCGACCTCTGGAAACACCATATATTTT.

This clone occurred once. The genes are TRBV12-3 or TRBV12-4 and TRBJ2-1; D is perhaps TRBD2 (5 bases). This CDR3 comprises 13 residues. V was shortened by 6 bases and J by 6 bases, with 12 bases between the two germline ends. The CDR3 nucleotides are TGTGCCAGCAGGGCGGTAGCGCGCAATGAGCAGTTCTTC. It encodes CASRAVARNEQFF.

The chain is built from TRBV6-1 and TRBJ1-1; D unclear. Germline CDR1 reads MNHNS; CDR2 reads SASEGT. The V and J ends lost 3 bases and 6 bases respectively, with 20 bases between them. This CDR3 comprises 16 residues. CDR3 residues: CASSDGLSSGWAEAFF. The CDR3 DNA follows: TGTGCCAGCAGTGACGGCCTTTCCAGCGGGTGGGCTGAAGCTTTCTTT.

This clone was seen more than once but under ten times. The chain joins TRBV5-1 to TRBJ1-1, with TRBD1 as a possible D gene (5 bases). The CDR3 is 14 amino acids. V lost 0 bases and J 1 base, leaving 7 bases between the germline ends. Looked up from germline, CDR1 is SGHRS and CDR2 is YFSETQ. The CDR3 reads CASSLDGQNTEAFF. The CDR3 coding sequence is TGCGCCAGCAGCTTGGATGGACAGAACACTGAAGCTTTCTTT.

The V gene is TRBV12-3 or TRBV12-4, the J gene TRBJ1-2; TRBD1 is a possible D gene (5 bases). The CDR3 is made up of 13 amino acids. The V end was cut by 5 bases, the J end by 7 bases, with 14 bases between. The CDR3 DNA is TGTGCCAGCAGTCCTCGACAGAAAGCTGGCTACACCTTC. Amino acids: CASSPRQKAGYTF.

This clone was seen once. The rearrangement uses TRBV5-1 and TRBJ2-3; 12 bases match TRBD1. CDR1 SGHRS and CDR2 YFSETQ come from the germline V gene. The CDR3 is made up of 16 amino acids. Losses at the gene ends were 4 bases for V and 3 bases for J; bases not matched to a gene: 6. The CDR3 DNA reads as TGCGCCAGCAGCGGGACAGGGGGCCCTCGGACAGATACGCAGTATTTT. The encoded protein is CASSGTGGPRTDTQYF.

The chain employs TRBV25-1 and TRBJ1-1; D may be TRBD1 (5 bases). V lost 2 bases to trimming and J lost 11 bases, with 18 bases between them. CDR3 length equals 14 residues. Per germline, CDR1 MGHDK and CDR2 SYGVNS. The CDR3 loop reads CASSEEGSGLIAFF. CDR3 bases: TGTGCCAGCAGTGAAGAAGGGTCAGGGTTAATTGCTTTCTTT.

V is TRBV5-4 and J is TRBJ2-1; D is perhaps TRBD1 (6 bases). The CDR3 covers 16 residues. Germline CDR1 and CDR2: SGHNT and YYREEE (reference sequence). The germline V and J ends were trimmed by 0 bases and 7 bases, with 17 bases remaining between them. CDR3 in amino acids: CASSLGTAQHVNEQFF. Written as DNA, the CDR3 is TGTGCCAGCAGCTTGGGGACAGCTCAACATGTAAATGAGCAGTTCTTC.

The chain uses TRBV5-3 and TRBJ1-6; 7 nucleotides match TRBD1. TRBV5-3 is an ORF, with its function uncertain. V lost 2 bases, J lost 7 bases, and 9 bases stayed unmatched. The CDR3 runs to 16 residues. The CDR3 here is CARSFLPQGWNSPLHF. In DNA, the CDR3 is TGTGCCAGAAGCTTCCTACCACAGGGGTGGAATTCACCCCTCCACTTT.

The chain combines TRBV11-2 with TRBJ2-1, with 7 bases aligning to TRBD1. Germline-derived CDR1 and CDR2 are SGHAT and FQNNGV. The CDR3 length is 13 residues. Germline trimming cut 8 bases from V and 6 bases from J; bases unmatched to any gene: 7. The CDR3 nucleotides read TGTGCCAGCGGACAGGAGAGGGCCAATGAGCAGTTCTTC. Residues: CASGQERANEQFF.

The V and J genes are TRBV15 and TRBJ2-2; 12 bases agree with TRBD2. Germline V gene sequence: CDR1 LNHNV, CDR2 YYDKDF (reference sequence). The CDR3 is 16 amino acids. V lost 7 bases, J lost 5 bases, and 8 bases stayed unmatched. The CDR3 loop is CATMKGLAGGTGELFF. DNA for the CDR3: TGTGCCACCATGAAGGGACTAGCGGGTGGTACCGGGGAGCTGTTTTTT.

CDR3 sequence: CASTSTRQGYGYTF. The CDR3 DNA reads as TGTGCCAGCACCTCAACCCGACAGGGCTATGGCTACACCTTC. The gene calls are TRBV2 and TRBJ1-2, with TRBD1 matching over 7 bases. Germline CDR1 SNHLY, CDR2 FYNNEI. The length of the CDR3 is 14 residues. The V gene end was trimmed by 7 bases and the J gene end by 4 bases; junction bases not matched to a gene: 9.

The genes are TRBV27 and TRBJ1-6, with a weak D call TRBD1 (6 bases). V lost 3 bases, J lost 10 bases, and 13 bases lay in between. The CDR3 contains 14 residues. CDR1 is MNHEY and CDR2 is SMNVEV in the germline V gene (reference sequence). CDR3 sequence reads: CASSFLDSGSPLHF. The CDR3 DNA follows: TGTGCCAGCAGTTTCTTGGACAGTGGGTCACCCCTCCACTTT.

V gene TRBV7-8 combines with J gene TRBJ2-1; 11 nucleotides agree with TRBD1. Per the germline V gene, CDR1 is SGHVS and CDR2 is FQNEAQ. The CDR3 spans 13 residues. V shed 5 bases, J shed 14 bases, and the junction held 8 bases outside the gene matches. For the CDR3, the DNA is TGTGCCAGCAGCCTAGGGACAGGGGGTCGGAAGTTCTTC. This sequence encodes CASSLGTGGRKFF.

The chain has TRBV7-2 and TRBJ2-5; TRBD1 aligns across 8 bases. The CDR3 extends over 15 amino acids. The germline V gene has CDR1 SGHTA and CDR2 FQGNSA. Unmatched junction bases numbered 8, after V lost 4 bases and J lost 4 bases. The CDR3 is CASSYLGQGRETQYF. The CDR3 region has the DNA TGTGCCAGCAGCTACCTCGGACAGGGAAGAGAGACCCAGTACTTC.

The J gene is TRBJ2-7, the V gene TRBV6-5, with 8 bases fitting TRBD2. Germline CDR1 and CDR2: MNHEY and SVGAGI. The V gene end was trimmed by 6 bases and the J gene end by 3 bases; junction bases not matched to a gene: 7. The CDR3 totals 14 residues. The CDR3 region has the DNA TGTGCCAGCAGCAAGGGACTAGATCGCTACGAGCAGTACTTC. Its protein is CASSKGLDRYEQYF.

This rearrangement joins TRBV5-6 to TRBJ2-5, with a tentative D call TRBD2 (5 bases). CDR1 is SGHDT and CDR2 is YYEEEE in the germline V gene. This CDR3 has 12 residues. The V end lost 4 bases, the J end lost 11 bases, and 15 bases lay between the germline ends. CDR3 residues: CASSTWTVGQYF. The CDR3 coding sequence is TGTGCCAGCAGCACATGGACTGTGGGACAGTACTTC.

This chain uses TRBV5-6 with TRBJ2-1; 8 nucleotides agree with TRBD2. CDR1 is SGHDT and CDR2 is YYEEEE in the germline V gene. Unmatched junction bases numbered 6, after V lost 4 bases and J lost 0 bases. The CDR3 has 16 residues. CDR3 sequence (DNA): TGTGCCAGCAGCGACCTGAGCGGGAGCTCCTACAATGAGCAGTTCTTC. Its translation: CASSDLSGSSYNEQFF. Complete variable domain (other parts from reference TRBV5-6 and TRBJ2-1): DAGVTQSPTHLIKTRGQQVTLRCSPKSGHDTVSWYQQALGQGPQFIFQYYEEEERQRGNFPDRFSGHQFPNYSSELNVNALLLGDSALYLCASSDLSGSSYNEQFFGPGTRLTVL.